The present TCR beta chain was sequenced within a study of persistence of HIV-infected CD4 T cells. Overall study context: A couple of participants gave one leukapheresis sample; others gave up to about 180 mL blood repeatedly. General study findings and limits: CMV- and Gag-responding cells had lower TCRbeta richness than CD3/CD28-responding cells.

CDR1 is MNHEY, CDR2 SVGAGI, per germline. The CDR3 contains 12 residues. The V segment lost 8 bases and the J segment 12 bases; nucleotides outside the gene matches: 9. Stimulation used around 9.1 ug/mL lysate from CMV-infected fibroblasts. Sorted nonresponding memory CD4+ T cells were CD40L-negative, CD69-negative, CD45RO-high. Donors were HIV-1-infected adults who began suppressive ART during chronic infection. A word on this clone: Its antigen is as yet unknown.

The libraries were made with immunoSEQ version 4 in survey mode. The data were produced by immunoSEQ multiplex PCR, yet TCRdb's version contains in-frame clones alone and is incomplete. This sample yields around 28,000 clones, of which roughly 78% are seen a single time; 0.81% belongs to the top ten. The V call is TRBV6-5, the J call TRBJ2-1, with 8 nucleotides matching TRBD1. The clonotype was recovered from an adult woman with HIV who was CMV-seropositive. Sequenced here: CD4+ T cells sorted from PBMCs after approximately 18-hour stimulation, sampled from a patient who received antiretroviral therapy. CDR3 bases: TGTGCCAGCGACACCTATGGGACAGGGCAGTTCTTC. Its protein product is CASDTYGTGQFF.